The rows below give T cell receptor beta chains drawn from one sample of a study of T cell changes during pregnancy in multiple sclerosis. Here immunoSEQ multiplex PCR was the method, and the copy in TCRdb shows in-frame clones only, minus some. The sample carries about 55,000 clones, around 93% recorded once. The source material was CD8+ T cells from peripheral blood mononuclear cells, sampled in the second trimester of pregnancy. The origin of the receptors is a female donor with multiple sclerosis, enrolled in a pregnancy study. CDR3s include the opening cysteine and the closing phenylalanine or tryptophan. Clone sizes are given selectively: once, few, many, or a class where the clone is expanded.

v_gene	j_gene	abundance	CDR3aa
TRBV2	TRBJ1-4	-	CASSLRAFSGELFF
TRBV9	TRBJ1-1	once	CASSAGKRRGGGEEAFF
TRBV2	TRBJ1-4	-	CASSEGVLNEKLFF
TRBV7-3	TRBJ2-7	-	CASSPSAGGVYEQYF
TRBV5-1	TRBJ1-1	-	CASSFGATEAFF
TRBV6-1	TRBJ1-2	-	CASSDRYPTGRNGYTF
TRBV4-2	TRBJ1-1	once	CASSQEGRRGDTEAFF
TRBV27	TRBJ2-3	-	CASSSRRQPTDTQYF
TRBV9	TRBJ2-5	-	CASSVNPYEETQYF
TRBV13	TRBJ2-7	once	CASSTPGGYEQYF
TRBV30	TRBJ2-1	-	CAWNRGPSDNEQFF
TRBV5-5	TRBJ2-1	-	CASSWYESINEQFF
TRBV4-1	TRBJ2-7	-	CASSRTLHQAYEQYF
TRBV27	TRBJ2-6	-	CASSFLASGFSGANVLTF
TRBV10-3	TRBJ1-1	few	CAISDFGDSTEAFF
TRBV7-9	TRBJ2-5	-	CASSLIEQETQYF
TRBV2	TRBJ2-2	-	CASSDGTTNTGELFF
TRBV4-2	TRBJ2-2	-	CASSQEGPAGGDYGELFF
TRBV9	TRBJ2-1	-	CASSERAGGGSNEQFF
TRBV9	TRBJ1-2	few	CASSGLGYTF
TRBV4-3	TRBJ1-3	few	CASSQDFPVRRSTRNTIYF
TRBV29-1	TRBJ2-3	-	CSVDGASGGTDTQYF
TRBV11-2	TRBJ2-5	-	CASSPRQGLYQETQYF
TRBV4-1	TRBJ1-1	once	CASSQAYLTGGEAFF
TRBV28	TRBJ2-7	-	CASSSGAYEQYF
TRBV5-5	TRBJ2-1	-	CASSLAGGRANEQFF
TRBV14	TRBJ1-1	-	CASSQAGQGVNTEAFF
TRBV4-1	TRBJ2-2	-	CASSPDAGGGELFF
TRBV19	TRBJ2-7	-	CASSNLADYEQYF
TRBV2	TRBJ1-1	-	CASSGDGGNTEAFF
TRBV4-3	TRBJ2-3	-	CASSPRTSGEATDTQYF
TRBV6-4	TRBJ2-1	-	CASSRLAGGSDEQFF
TRBV7-9	TRBJ1-1	-	CASGGQGAPEAFF
TRBV9	TRBJ1-2	-	CASSETGRGYTF
TRBV27	TRBJ2-3	-	CASSLVANYRTDTQYF
TRBV5-4	TRBJ2-1	-	CASSLVAGASDEQFF
TRBV15	TRBJ1-5	-	CATSGQGTSLNQPQHF
TRBV5-4	TRBJ2-7	once	CASSLGDSSYEQYF
TRBV2	TRBJ1-5	-	CASGGGQPQHF
TRBV6-6	TRBJ2-1	-	CASSPTRAPSYNEQFF
TRBV14	TRBJ1-4	once	CASSQDRGSGEKLFF
TRBV5-5	TRBJ2-7	-	CASSIGLAGGPPYEQYF
TRBV19	TRBJ1-4	-	CASSITGKSRGEKLFF
TRBV6-1	TRBJ1-2	-	CASSEEDRVFYGYTF
TRBV7-2	TRBJ1-5	-	CASSLEVTGGGNQPQHF
TRBV6-1	TRBJ1-1	-	CASSEWREGDTEAFF
TRBV7-9	TRBJ1-2	-	CASRPDGQVYGYTF
TRBV11-2	TRBJ2-5	-	CASSFEETQYF
TRBV4-3	TRBJ2-1	-	CASSQDQGSYNEQFF
TRBV19	TRBJ1-1	-	CASSTGDMNTEAFF
TRBV4-1	TRBJ2-7	-	CASSQVSAGGPGSYEQYF
TRBV28	TRBJ2-7	-	CASSSGTGEQYF
TRBV28	TRBJ2-7	-	CASSSPISGSYEQYF
TRBV6-5	TRBJ2-1	-	CASSYTGPQGYNEQFF
TRBV29-1	TRBJ2-1	-	CSVEDPPASGRESVSYNEQFF
TRBV11-2	TRBJ2-1	-	CASSLETGGSYNEQFF